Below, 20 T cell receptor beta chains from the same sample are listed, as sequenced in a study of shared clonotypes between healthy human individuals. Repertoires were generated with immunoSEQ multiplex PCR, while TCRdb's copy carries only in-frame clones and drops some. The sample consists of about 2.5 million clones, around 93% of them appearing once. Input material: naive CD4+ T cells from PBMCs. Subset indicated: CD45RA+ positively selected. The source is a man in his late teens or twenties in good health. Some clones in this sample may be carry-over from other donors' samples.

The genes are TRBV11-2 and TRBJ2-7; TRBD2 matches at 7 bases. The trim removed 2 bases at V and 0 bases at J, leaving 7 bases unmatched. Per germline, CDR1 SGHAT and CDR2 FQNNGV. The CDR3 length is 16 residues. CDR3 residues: CASSLSLRGGSYEQYF. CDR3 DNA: TGTGCCAGCAGCTTAAGCCTGCGCGGGGGCTCCTACGAGCAGTACTTC.

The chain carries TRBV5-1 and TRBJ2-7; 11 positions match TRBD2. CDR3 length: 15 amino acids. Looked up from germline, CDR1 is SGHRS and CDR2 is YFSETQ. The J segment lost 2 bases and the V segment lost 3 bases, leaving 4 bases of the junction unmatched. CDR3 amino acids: CASSWGLADTYEQYF. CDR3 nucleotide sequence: TGCGCCAGCAGCTGGGGACTAGCGGATACCTACGAGCAGTACTTC.

CDR3 in amino acids: CASSLITDWTSYNEQFF. The CDR3 DNA follows: TGTGCCAGCAGCTTAATCACAGACTGGACCTCCTACAATGAGCAGTTCTTC. This sequence joins TRBV7-8 and TRBJ2-1, with no clear D. Trimming removed 2 bases from V and 0 bases from J, with 14 bases in between. The CDR3 runs 17 residues. CDR1 is SGHVS and CDR2 is FQNEAQ in the germline V gene.

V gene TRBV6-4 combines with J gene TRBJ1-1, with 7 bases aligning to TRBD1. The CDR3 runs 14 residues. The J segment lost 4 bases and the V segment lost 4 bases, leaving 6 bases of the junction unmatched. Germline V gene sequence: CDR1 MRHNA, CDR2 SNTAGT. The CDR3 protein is CASSADRAGTEAFF. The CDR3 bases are TGTGCCAGCAGTGCCGACAGGGCGGGCACTGAAGCTTTCTTT.

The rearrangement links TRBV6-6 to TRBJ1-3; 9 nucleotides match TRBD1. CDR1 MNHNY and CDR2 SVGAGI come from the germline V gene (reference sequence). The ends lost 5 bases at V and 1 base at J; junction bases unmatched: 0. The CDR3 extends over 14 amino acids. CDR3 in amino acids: CASSGQGSGNTIYF. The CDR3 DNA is TGTGCCAGCAGTGGACAGGGGTCTGGAAACACCATATATTTT.

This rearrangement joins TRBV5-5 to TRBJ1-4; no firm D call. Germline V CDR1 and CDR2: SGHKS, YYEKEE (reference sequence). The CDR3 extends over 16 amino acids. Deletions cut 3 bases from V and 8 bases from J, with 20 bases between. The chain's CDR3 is CASSSAHGSLGEKLFF. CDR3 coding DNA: TGTGCCAGCAGCTCAGCACACGGGTCTCTAGGGGAAAAACTGTTTTTT.

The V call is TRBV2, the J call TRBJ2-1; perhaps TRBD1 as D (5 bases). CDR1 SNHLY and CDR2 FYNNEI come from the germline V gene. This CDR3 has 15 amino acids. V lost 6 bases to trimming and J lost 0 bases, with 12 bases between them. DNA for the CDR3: TGTGCCAGCAGCGCCAGGGCGCCCTCCTACAATGAGCAGTTCTTC. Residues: CASSARAPSYNEQFF. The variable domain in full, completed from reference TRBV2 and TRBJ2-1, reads EPEVTQTPSHQVTQMGQEVILRCVPISNHLYFYWYRQILGQKVEFLVSFYNNEISEKSEIFDDQFSVERPDGSNFTLKIRSTKLEDSAMYFCASSARAPSYNEQFFGPGTRLTVL.

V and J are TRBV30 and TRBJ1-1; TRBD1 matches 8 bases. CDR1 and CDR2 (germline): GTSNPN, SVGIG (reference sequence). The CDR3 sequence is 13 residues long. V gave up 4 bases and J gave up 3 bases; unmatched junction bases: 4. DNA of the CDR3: TGTGCCTGGAACCAGGGGGCGGACACTGAAGCTTTCTTT. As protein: CAWNQGADTEAFF.

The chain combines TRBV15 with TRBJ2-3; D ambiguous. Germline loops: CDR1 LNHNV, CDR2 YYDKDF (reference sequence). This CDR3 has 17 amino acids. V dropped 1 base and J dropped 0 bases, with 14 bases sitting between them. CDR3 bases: TGTGCCACCAGCAGAGGTGATTACCAAGGGAGCACAGATACGCAGTATTTT. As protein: CATSRGDYQGSTDTQYF.

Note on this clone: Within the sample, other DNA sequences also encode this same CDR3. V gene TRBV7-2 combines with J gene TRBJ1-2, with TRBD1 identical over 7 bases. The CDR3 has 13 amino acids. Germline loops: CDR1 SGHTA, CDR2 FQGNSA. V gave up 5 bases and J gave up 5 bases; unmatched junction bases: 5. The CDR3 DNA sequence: TGTGCCAGCAGCCTAGGGGACAGTTATGGCTACACCTTC. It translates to CASSLGDSYGYTF.

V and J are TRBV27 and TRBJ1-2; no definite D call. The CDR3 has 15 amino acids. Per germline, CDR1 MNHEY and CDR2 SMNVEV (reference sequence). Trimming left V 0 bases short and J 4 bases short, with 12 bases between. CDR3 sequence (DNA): TGTGCCAGCAGTTTATCGACGCACAGCCCCTATGGCTACACCTTC. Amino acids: CASSLSTHSPYGYTF.

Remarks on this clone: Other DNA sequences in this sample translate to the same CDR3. The CDR3 loop is CASSPDRNQPQHF. CDR3 DNA: TGTGCCAGCAGCCCAGACCGGAATCAGCCCCAGCATTTT. The genes are TRBV11-2 and TRBJ1-5; D is unresolved. Germline CDR1 reads SGHAT; CDR2 reads FQNNGV. CDR3 size: 13 residues. The V gene lost 5 bases and the J gene lost 4 bases, with 9 bases spanning the gap.

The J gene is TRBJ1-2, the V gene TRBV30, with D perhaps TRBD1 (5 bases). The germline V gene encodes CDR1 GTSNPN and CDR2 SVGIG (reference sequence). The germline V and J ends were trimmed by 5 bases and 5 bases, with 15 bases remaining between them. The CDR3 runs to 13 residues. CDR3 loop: CAWATGTGYGYTF. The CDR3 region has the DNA TGTGCCTGGGCTACGGGGACGGGTTATGGCTACACCTTC.

The CDR3 region is CASSVGYGAPSYEQYF. The CDR3 DNA sequence: TGTGCCAGCAGCGTAGGATATGGGGCTCCTTCCTACGAGCAGTACTTC. V is TRBV9 and J is TRBJ2-7; D might be TRBD1 (5 bases). With 0 bases removed from V and 1 base from J, the gap between germline ends came to 14 bases. This CDR3 spans 16 amino acids. Germline V gene lookup returns CDR1 SGDLS and CDR2 YYNGEE.

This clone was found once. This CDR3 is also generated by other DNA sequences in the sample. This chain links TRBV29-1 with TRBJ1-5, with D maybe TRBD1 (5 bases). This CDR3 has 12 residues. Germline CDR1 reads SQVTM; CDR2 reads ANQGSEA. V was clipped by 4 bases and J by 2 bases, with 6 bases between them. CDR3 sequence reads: CSVGDGNQPQHF. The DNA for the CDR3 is TGCAGCGTTGGGGACGGCAATCAGCCCCAGCATTTT.

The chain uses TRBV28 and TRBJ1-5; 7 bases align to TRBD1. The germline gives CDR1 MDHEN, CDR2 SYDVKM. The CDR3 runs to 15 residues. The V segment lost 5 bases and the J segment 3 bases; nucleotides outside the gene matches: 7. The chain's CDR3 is CASSPRDSLNQPQHF. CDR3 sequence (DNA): TGTGCCAGCAGTCCTAGGGACAGCCTCAATCAGCCCCAGCATTTT.

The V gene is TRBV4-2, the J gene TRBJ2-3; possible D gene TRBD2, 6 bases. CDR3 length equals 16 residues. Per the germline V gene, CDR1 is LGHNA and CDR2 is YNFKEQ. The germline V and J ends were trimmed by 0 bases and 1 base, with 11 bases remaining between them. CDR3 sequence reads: CASSQDPAGRTDTQYF. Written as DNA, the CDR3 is TGTGCCAGCAGCCAAGATCCGGCGGGACGCACAGATACGCAGTATTTT.

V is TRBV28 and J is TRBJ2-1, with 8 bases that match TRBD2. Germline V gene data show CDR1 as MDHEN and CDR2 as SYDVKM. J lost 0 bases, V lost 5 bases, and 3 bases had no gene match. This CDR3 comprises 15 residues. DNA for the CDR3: TGTGCCAGCAGTCCCGGGGGGGGCTCCTACAATGAGCAGTTCTTC. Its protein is CASSPGGGSYNEQFF. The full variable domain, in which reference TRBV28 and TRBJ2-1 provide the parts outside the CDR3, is DVKVTQSSRYLVKRTGEKVFLECVQDMDHENMFWYRQDPGLGLRLIYFSYDVKMKEKGDIPEGYSVSREKKERFSLILESASTNQTSMYLCASSPGGGSYNEQFFGPGTRLTVL.

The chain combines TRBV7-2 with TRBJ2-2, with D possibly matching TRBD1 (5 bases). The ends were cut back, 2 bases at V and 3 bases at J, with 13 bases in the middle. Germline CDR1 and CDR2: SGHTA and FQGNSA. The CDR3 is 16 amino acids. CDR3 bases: TGTGCCAGCAGCTTAACTATCGGACACTACACCGGGGAGCTGTTTTTT. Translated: CASSLTIGHYTGELFF.

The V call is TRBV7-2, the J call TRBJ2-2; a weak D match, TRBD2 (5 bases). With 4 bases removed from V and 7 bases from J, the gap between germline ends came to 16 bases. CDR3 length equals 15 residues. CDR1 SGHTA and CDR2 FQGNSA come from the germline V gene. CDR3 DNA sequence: TGTGCCAGCAGCTATCAATCCGGGGATATCGGGGAGCTGTTTTTT. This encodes CASSYQSGDIGELFF. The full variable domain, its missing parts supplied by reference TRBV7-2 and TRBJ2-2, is GAGVSQSPSNKVTEKGKDVELRCDPISGHTALYWYRQSLGQGLEFLIYFQGNSAPDKSGLPSDRFSAERTGGSVSTLTIQRTQQEDSAVYLCASSYQSGDIGELFFGEGSRLTVL.